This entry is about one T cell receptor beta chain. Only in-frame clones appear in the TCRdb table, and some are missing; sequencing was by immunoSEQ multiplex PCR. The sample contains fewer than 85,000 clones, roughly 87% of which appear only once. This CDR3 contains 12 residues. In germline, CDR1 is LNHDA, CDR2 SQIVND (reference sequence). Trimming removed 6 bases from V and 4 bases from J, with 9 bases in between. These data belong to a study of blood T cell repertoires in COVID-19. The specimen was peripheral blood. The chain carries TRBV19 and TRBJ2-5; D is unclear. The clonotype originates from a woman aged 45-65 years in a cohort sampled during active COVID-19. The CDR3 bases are TGTGCCAGTAGACAATCTGGAGAGACCCAGTACTTC. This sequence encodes CASRQSGETQYF.